This T cell receptor (beta chain) was identified during a study of CD8+CD57+ T cells in acquired aplastic anemia. Study-level information: Recorded DNA amounts for sorted CD4+ and CD8+ cells had an average of approximately 3.2 ug.

The patients chosen for sequencing had shown expansion of CD8+CD57+ cells (detected by flow cytometry). Severe acquired aplastic anemia was present in all patients. All patients were therapy-naive when blood was sampled. As to this clonotype: Antigen unknown.

Genomic DNA served as template for TCR beta VDJ and CDR3 profiling. TCRdb independently ran MiXCR on the reads; one entry per CDR3 protein. This sample yields 150,000 to 200,000 distinct CDR3 sequences, of which about 48% are seen a single time; 25% to 35% belongs to the top ten. V was clipped by 1 base and J by 5 bases, with 12 bases between them. The CDR3 spans 14 residues. Notes on the study in general: It was found that twenty-nine CD8+ CDR3 sequences were shared between patients and controls.

The V and J genes are TRBV12-3 or TRBV12-4 and TRBJ2-7; TRBD2 is a possible D gene (5 bases). The receptor was isolated from a human donor with aplastic anemia. The sequencing sample was made of sorted CD4+, CD8+, or CD8+CD57+ T cells (not recorded which) from PBMCs. This chain's CDR3 is CASSLGESLDEQYF. CDR3 DNA: TGTGCCAGCAGTTTAGGGGAGTCTCTGGACGAGCAGTACTTC.